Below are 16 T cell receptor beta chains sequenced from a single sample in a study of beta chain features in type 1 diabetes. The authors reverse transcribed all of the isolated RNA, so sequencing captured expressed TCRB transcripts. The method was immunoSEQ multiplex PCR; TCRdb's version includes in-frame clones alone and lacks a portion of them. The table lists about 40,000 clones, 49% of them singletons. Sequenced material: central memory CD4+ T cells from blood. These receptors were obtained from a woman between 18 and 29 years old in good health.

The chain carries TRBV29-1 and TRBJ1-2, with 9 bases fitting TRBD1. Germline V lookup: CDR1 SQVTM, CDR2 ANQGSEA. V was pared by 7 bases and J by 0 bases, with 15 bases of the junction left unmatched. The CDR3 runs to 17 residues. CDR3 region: CSAGEPGQGLANYGYTF. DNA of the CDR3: TGCAGCGCCGGAGAACCGGGACAGGGACTTGCTAACTATGGCTACACCTTC.

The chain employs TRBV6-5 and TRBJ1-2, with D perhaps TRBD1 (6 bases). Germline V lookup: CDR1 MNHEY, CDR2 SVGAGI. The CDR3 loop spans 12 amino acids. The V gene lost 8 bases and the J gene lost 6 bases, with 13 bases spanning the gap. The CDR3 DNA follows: TGTGCCAGCCAGGAAAACAGGGATGGCTACACCTTC. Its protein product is CASQENRDGYTF.

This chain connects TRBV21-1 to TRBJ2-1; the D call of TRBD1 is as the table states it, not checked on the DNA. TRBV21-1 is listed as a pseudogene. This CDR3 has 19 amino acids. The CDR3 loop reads CASSKVSTGGTRRYNEQFF. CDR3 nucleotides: TGTGCCAGCAGCAAAGTTAGCACAGGGGGTACGCGCCGGTACAATGAGCAGTTCTTC.

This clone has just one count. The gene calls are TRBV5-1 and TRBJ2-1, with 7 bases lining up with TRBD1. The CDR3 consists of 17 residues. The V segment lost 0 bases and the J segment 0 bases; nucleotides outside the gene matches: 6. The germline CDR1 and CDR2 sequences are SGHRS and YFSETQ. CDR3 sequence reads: CASSLGFGDSSYNEQFF. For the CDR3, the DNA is TGCGCCAGCAGCTTGGGATTCGGGGACAGCTCCTACAATGAGCAGTTCTTC.

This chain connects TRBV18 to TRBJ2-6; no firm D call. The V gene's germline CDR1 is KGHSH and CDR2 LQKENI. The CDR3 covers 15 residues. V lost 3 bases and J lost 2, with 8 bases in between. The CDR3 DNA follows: TGTGCCAGCTCACCGGGTCAGGCTGGGGCCAACGTCCTGACTTTC. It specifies CASSPGQAGANVLTF. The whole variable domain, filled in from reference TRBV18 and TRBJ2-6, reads NAGVMQNPRHLVRRRGQEARLRCSPMKGHSHVYWYRQLPEEGLKFMVYLQKENIIDESGMPKERFSAEFPKEGPSILRIQQVVRGDSAAYFCASSPGQAGANVLTFGAGSRLTVL.

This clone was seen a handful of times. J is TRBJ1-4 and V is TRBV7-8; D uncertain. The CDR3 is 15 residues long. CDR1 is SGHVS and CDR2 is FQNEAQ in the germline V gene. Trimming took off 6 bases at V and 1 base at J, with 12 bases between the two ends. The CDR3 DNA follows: TGTGCCAGCAGGGGCCCTCGGGGAACTAATGAAAAACTGTTTTTT. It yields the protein CASRGPRGTNEKLFF. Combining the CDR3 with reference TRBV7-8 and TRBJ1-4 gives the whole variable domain GAGVSQSPRYKVAKRGQDVALRCDPISGHVSLFWYQQALGQGPEFLTYFQNEAQLDKSGLPSDRFFAERPEGSVSTLKIQRTQQEDSAVYLCASRGPRGTNEKLFFGSGTQLSVL.

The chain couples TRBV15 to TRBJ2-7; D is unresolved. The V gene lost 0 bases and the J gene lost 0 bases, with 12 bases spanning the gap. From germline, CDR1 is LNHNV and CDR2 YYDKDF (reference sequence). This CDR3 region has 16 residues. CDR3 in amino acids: CATSRERNRDSYEQYF. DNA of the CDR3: TGTGCCACCAGCAGAGAACGTAACCGCGACTCCTACGAGCAGTACTTC.

CDR3 in DNA: TGCGCCAGCAGCTTGTTGACACTCCAAGAGACCCAGTACTTC. This codes for CASSLLTLQETQYF. V is TRBV5-1 and J is TRBJ2-5; D remains unclear. Germline CDR1 reads SGHRS; CDR2 reads YFSETQ. The CDR3 loop spans 14 amino acids. Trimming stripped 1 base from V and 1 base from J, with 8 bases between. The whole variable domain, filled in from reference TRBV5-1 and TRBJ2-5, reads KAGVTQTPRYLIKTRGQQVTLSCSPISGHRSVSWYQQTPGQGLQFLFEYFSETQRNKGNFPGRFSGRQFSNSRSEMNVSTLELGDSALYLCASSLLTLQETQYFGPGTRLLVL.

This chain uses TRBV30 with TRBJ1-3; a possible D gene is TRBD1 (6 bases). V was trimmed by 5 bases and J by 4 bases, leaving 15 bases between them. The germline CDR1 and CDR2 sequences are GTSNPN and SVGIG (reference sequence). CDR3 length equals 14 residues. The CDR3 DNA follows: TGTGCCTGGGGAGACAGGACAACGGGAAACACCATATATTTT. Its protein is CAWGDRTTGNTIYF.

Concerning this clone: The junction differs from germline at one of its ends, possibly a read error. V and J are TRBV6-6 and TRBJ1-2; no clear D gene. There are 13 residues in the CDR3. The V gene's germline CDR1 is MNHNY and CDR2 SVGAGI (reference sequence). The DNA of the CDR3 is TGTGCCAGCAGTTACTCGGGGAGGCCGTCCCCCATCTTC. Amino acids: CASSYSGRPSPIF.

The CDR3 nucleotides read TGTGCCAGCAGCCGGGAGGGAACGGTGAACACTGAAGCTTTCTTT. Translating gives CASSREGTVNTEAFF. The chain recombines TRBV7-9 with TRBJ1-1; no definite D call. This CDR3 is 15 amino acids long. The V gene lost 5 bases and the J gene lost 0 bases, with 13 bases spanning the gap. Germline lookup yields CDR1 SEHNR and CDR2 FQNEAQ (reference sequence).

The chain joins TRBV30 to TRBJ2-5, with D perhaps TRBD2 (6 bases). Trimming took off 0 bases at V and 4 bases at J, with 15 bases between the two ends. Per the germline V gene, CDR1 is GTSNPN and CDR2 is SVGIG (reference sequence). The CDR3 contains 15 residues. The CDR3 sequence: CAWSVQLAGGETQYF. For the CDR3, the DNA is TGTGCCTGGAGTGTACAACTAGCTGGCGGAGAGACCCAGTACTTC.

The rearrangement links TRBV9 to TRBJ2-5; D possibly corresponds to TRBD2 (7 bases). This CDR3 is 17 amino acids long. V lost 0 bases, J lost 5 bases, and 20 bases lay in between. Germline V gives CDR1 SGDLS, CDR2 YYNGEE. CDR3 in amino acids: CASSVDVGGGLQETQYF. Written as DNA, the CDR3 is TGTGCCAGCAGCGTAGATGTGGGGGGGGGCCTTCAGGAGACCCAGTACTTC.

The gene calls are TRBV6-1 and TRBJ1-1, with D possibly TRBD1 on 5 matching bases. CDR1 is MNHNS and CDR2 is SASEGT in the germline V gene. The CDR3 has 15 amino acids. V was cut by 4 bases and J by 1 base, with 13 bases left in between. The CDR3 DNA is TGTGCCAGCAGTGTTAATCACCAGGGGAACACTGAAGCTTTCTTT. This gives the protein CASSVNHQGNTEAFF.

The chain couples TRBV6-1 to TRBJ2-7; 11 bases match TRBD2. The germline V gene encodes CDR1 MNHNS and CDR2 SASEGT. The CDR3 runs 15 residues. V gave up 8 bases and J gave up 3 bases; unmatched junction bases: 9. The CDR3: CASRKTLAGGYEQYF. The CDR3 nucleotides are TGTGCCAGCCGAAAAACGCTAGCGGGGGGCTACGAGCAGTACTTC.

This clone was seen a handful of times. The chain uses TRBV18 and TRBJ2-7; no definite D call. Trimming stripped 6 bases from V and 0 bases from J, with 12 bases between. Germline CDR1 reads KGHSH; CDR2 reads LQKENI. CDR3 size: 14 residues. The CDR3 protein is CASSGGGASYEQYF. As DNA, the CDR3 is TGTGCCAGCTCGGGTGGTGGAGCCTCCTACGAGCAGTACTTC.